The T cell receptor (beta chain) under discussion was sequenced for a study of CD8+CD57+ T cells in acquired aplastic anemia. Study-wide background: Sorted CD4+ and CD8+ cells yielded DNA averaging around 3.2 ug.

The V gene's germline CDR1 is DFQATT and CDR2 SNEGSKA (reference sequence). CDR3 length: 13 residues. Germline trimming cut 7 bases from V and 0 bases from J; bases unmatched to any gene: 4. CDR3 and TCR beta VDJ profiling relied on a genomic DNA template. In TCRdb, the reads were re-called with MiXCR into one record per CDR3 protein. Of under 350,000 distinct CDR3 sequences in the sample, 50% to 70% were seen once. Of note for this clonotype: The antigen remains unidentified.

Study observations and caveats: Patients and controls had in common 25 to 30 CD8+ CDR3 sequences. Patients showed no significant difference from controls in CD8+ Simpson's diversity.

This TCR was recovered from a human donor with severe aplastic anemia or a healthy control (not recorded which). V usage is TRBV20-1 and J usage is TRBJ2-7; TRBD2 aligns across 9 bases. Sequencing input: sorted CD4+, CD8+, or CD8+CD57+ T cells (not recorded which) from PBMCs. This chain's CDR3 is CSGHSGSSYEQYF. Written as DNA, the CDR3 is TGCAGTGGTCATAGCGGGAGCTCCTACGAGCAGTACTTC.